The 24 T cell receptor beta chains below were found in one sample sequenced in a study of T cell repertoires in cytomegalovirus infection. Which antigens these TCRs recognize remains unknown. TCRdb reprocessed the reads via MiXCR and lists one record per CDR3 protein. The sample holds fewer than 650,000 distinct CDR3 sequences, 40% seen once. The starting material was cultured PBMCs, obtained from culture after CMV antigen stimulation. All receptors derive from a human donor in good health (CMV status not recorded). Some clones in this sample may be carry-over from other donors' samples.

The rearrangement uses TRBV7-8 and TRBJ2-5; no reliable D call. From germline, CDR1 is SGHVS and CDR2 FQNEAQ. The CDR3 runs to 10 residues. Trimming left V 4 bases short and J 7 bases short, with 4 bases between. CDR3 bases: TGTGCCAGCAGCTCCGGGACCCAGTACTTC. Protein product: CASSSGTQYF. Combining the CDR3 with reference TRBV7-8 and TRBJ2-5 gives the whole variable domain GAGVSQSPRYKVAKRGQDVALRCDPISGHVSLFWYQQALGQGPEFLTYFQNEAQLDKSGLPSDRFFAERPEGSVSTLKIQRTQQEDSAVYLCASSSGTQYFGPGTRLLVL.

A few counts support this clonotype. The genes are TRBV7-8 and TRBJ2-3; D is undetermined. V was trimmed by 2 bases and J by 8 bases, leaving 14 bases between them. Germline loops: CDR1 SGHVS, CDR2 FQNEAQ. This CDR3 region has 14 residues. The CDR3 DNA reads TGTGCCAGCAGCTTATCCCGCTTTCCCCGTACGCAGTATTTT. Protein product: CASSLSRFPRTQYF.

There are a few counts of this clonotype. The V and J genes are TRBV6-2 or TRBV6-3 and TRBJ1-3; D gene ambiguous. V was pared by 4 bases and J by 2 bases, with 9 bases between. This CDR3 spans 14 amino acids. Per germline, CDR1 MNHEY and CDR2 SVGEGT. CDR3 protein: CASSSARTGNTIYF. CDR3 nucleotides: TGTGCCAGCAGTTCGGCCAGGACTGGAAACACCATATATTTT.

The chain is built from TRBV7-6 and TRBJ1-6, with a possible D match to TRBD1 (6 bases). Germline CDR1 is SGHVS and CDR2 is FNYEAQ. This CDR3 has 16 amino acids. V shed 6 bases and J shed 5 bases, with 17 bases lying between them. The CDR3 sequence is CASSQRGAGDNSPLHF. CDR3 in DNA: TGTGCCAGCAGTCAAAGGGGGGCAGGTGATAATTCACCCCTCCACTTT.

A few counts support this clonotype. The rearrangement uses TRBV5-1 and TRBJ2-1; 8 bases align to TRBD2. Germline trimming cut 0 bases from V and 5 bases from J; bases unmatched to any gene: 7. The CDR3 length is 16 residues. The germline V gene encodes CDR1 SGHRS and CDR2 YFSETQ. This chain's CDR3 is CASSLELLRGDNEQFF. The CDR3 coding sequence is TGCGCCAGCAGCTTGGAGCTTTTGCGGGGGGACAATGAGCAGTTCTTC.

The chain combines TRBV6-6 with TRBJ2-3; TRBD2 agrees at 10 bases. The CDR3 sequence is 16 residues long. V dropped 4 bases and J dropped 5; count of bases not matched to a gene: 9. Germline lookup yields CDR1 MNHNY and CDR2 SVGAGI (reference sequence). The CDR3 here is CASSSKLAGAGDTQYF. The CDR3 nucleotides are TGTGCCAGCAGTTCCAAGCTAGCGGGAGCTGGAGATACGCAGTATTTT.

In its sample, this clonotype was seen once. The chain couples TRBV12-3 or TRBV12-4 to TRBJ2-1; 8 bases map to TRBD2. This CDR3 contains 14 residues. After removal of 7 bases from V and 8 bases from J, the junction contained 10 bases not matched to a gene. CDR3 nucleotide sequence: TGTGCCAGCATTAACGGACTAGCCTTTGATGAGCAGTTCTTC. Amino acid sequence: CASINGLAFDEQFF.

This clonotype has only one observation. This sequence joins TRBV12-3 or TRBV12-4 and TRBJ1-2; D is possibly TRBD1 (5 bases). The CDR3 has 15 amino acids. Trimming stripped 0 bases from V and 8 bases from J, with 16 bases between. CDR3 nucleotides: TGTGCCAGCAGTTTAGCGAGCGGAAGCGGGGCGGGCTACACCTTC. Encoded protein: CASSLASGSGAGYTF.

The CDR3, as DNA: TGTGCCATCAGTGGGACAGGCAACTATGGCTACACCTTC. The encoded protein is CAISGTGNYGYTF. V and J are TRBV10-3 and TRBJ1-2, with TRBD1 identical over 7 bases. Trimming took 4 bases from V and 2 from J; bases not matched to a gene: 1. From germline, CDR1 is ENHRY and CDR2 SYGVKD. This CDR3 contains 13 residues.

The chain couples TRBV20-1 to TRBJ1-1, with 10 nucleotides matching TRBD1. The CDR3 totals 16 residues. Per germline, CDR1 DFQATT and CDR2 SNEGSKA (reference sequence). J lost 0 bases, V lost 0 bases, and 4 bases had no gene match. CDR3 sequence reads: CSARDAGQGMNTEAFF. Here the CDR3 DNA reads TGCAGTGCTAGAGATGCGGGACAGGGGATGAACACTGAAGCTTTCTTT.

This clonotype has only a few counts. This chain joins TRBV5-4 and TRBJ2-2; TRBD2 agrees at 7 bases. The CDR3 length is 16 residues. Germline CDR1 SGHNT, CDR2 YYREEE (reference sequence). J was trimmed by 5 bases and V by 4 bases; bases with no gene match: 11. The CDR3: CASSPRDGRGTGELFF. The CDR3 DNA follows: TGTGCCAGCAGCCCCCGAGATGGGCGGGGGACCGGGGAGCTGTTTTTT.

The CDR3, as DNA: TGCAGCGTTGCGGGACAGGGGGTGAGTGGAGATACGCAGTATTTT. Protein: CSVAGQGVSGDTQYF. This chain links TRBV29-1 with TRBJ2-3; 11 nucleotides align to TRBD1. The CDR3 runs to 15 residues. The V gene end was trimmed by 4 bases and the J gene end by 5 bases; junction bases not matched to a gene: 8. The germline gives CDR1 SQVTM, CDR2 ANQGSEA.

The sample holds a few counts of this clonotype. The CDR3: CASRGGGWSNEKLFF. The CDR3 DNA reads TGTGCCAGCAGAGGGGGGGGCTGGAGTAATGAAAAACTGTTTTTT. The rearrangement uses TRBV7-8 and TRBJ1-4; perhaps TRBD1 as D (6 bases). Germline-derived CDR1 and CDR2 are SGHVS and FQNEAQ. The CDR3 runs to 15 residues. With 6 bases removed from V and 4 bases from J, the gap between germline ends came to 15 bases.

This rearrangement joins TRBV20-1 to TRBJ2-4; 9 bases are a match to TRBD1. The V and J ends lost 3 bases and 5 bases, in that order; junction bases with no gene match: 5. The CDR3 runs 14 residues. Germline CDR1 is DFQATT and CDR2 is SNEGSKA (reference sequence). The CDR3 region has the DNA TGCAGTGCTAGTGCCGGGACAGGGCAAAACATTCAGTACTTC. The encoded protein is CSASAGTGQNIQYF.

The V call is TRBV19, the J call TRBJ1-1; 8 bases map to TRBD1. Germline CDR1 is LNHDA and CDR2 is SQIVND (reference sequence). There are 15 residues in the CDR3. V trimming: 9 bases; J trimming: 5 bases; junction bases outside the gene matches: 14. CDR3 bases: TGTGCCAGCTTCTTATTTCAGGGGGCTGGGACTGAAGCTTTCTTT. Amino acid sequence: CASFLFQGAGTEAFF.

This chain connects TRBV7-8 to TRBJ2-1, with D uncertain. The CDR3 is 15 amino acids. Germline CDR1 SGHVS, CDR2 FQNEAQ. The ends were cut back, 8 bases at V and 4 bases at J, with 18 bases in the middle. CDR3 amino acids: CASGVSAGWYNEQFF. DNA for the CDR3: TGTGCCAGCGGGGTATCGGCAGGTTGGTACAATGAGCAGTTCTTC.

V is TRBV5-1 and J is TRBJ2-1, with TRBD2 identical over 10 bases. The CDR3 spans 16 residues. V was pared by 4 bases and J by 4 bases, with 8 bases of the junction left unmatched. Germline V lookup: CDR1 SGHRS, CDR2 YFSETQ. The DNA of the CDR3 is TGCGCCAGCAGCCGGGCCGAAGCGGGGGGGTACAATGAGCAGTTCTTC. This codes for CASSRAEAGGYNEQFF. Full variable domain (remainder filled in from reference TRBV5-1 and TRBJ2-1): KAGVTQTPRYLIKTRGQQVTLSCSPISGHRSVSWYQQTPGQGLQFLFEYFSETQRNKGNFPGRFSGRQFSNSRSEMNVSTLELGDSALYLCASSRAEAGGYNEQFFGPGTRLTVL.

This chain uses TRBV12-3 or TRBV12-4 with TRBJ2-3; 8 nucleotides align to TRBD2. There are 15 residues in the CDR3. V was pared by 6 bases and J by 6 bases, with 11 bases of the junction left unmatched. CDR3: CASRPSSGEGDTQYF. The CDR3 nucleotides are TGTGCCAGCAGACCAAGTAGCGGGGAAGGTGATACGCAGTATTTT.

V usage is TRBV19 and J usage is TRBJ2-1; TRBD1 matches 7 bases. Germline V gives CDR1 LNHDA, CDR2 SQIVND (reference sequence). Losses at the gene ends were 8 bases for V and 15 bases for J; bases not matched to a gene: 19. The CDR3 contains 14 residues. The CDR3 loop is CASPRPRGLQSPFF. CDR3 nucleotide sequence: TGTGCCAGTCCAAGGCCGAGGGGGCTACAATCACCGTTCTTC.

The chain employs TRBV20-1 and TRBJ2-1, with 9 bases that match TRBD1. The CDR3 sequence is 14 residues long. Germline loops: CDR1 DFQATT, CDR2 SNEGSKA (reference sequence). V lost 5 bases to trimming and J lost 2 bases; unmatched junction nucleotides: 4. The CDR3 nucleotides are TGCAGTGCTCAAGGACAGGGGACCTACAATGAGCAGTTCTTC. It codes for CSAQGQGTYNEQFF.

This rearrangement joins TRBV12-3 or TRBV12-4 to TRBJ2-7, with TRBD1 matching 9 bases. This CDR3 contains 13 residues. Trimming at V came to 5 bases and at J to 6 bases, leaving 5 bases not matched to a gene. The CDR3, as DNA: TGTGCCAGCAGTAACACAGGGGGCGTCGAGCAGTACTTC. It codes for CASSNTGGVEQYF.

This clonotype was seen only a few times. The CDR3 DNA is TGTGCCAGCAGCTTAGGTCTGGGGGGGACCTACTATGGCTACACCTTC. Amino acid sequence: CASSLGLGGTYYGYTF. The genes are TRBV7-2 and TRBJ1-2, with D possibly TRBD1 on 5 matching bases. Germline CDR1 and CDR2: SGHTA and FQGNSA. Deletions cut 1 base from V and 3 bases from J, with 15 bases between. The CDR3 contains 16 residues. Drawing the rest from reference TRBV7-2 and TRBJ1-2, the complete variable domain is GAGVSQSPSNKVTEKGKDVELRCDPISGHTALYWYRQSLGQGLEFLIYFQGNSAPDKSGLPSDRFSAERTGGSVSTLTIQRTQQEDSAVYLCASSLGLGGTYYGYTFGSGTRLTVV.

This clonotype was observed a few times. This rearrangement joins TRBV20-1 to TRBJ2-7; D gene uncertain. Trimming took off 3 bases at V and 3 bases at J, with 6 bases between the two ends. The CDR3 consists of 11 residues. Germline CDR1 reads DFQATT; CDR2 reads SNEGSKA (reference sequence). The CDR3 region has the DNA TGCAGTGCTAGTTCAGACTACGAGCAGTACTTC. This codes for CSASSDYEQYF.

The chain uses TRBV11-3 and TRBJ2-3; 8 bases are a match to TRBD2. CDR3 size: 14 residues. Germline values: CDR1 SGHNT, CDR2 YENEEA. V dropped 5 bases and J dropped 8; count of bases not matched to a gene: 9. CDR3: CASSPSRGAGTQYF. DNA for the CDR3: TGTGCCAGCAGCCCCTCGCGGGGGGCAGGTACGCAGTATTTT.